Following are 21 T cell receptor beta chains from one sample sequenced in a study of cytomegalovirus exposure and HLA in healthy donors. In the PCR, 60 Vbeta and 13 Jbeta primers were used. Libraries were prepared by immunoSEQ multiplex PCR; TCRdb keeps only in-frame clonotypes and omits some of them. The sample lists about 160,000 clones; nearly 80% were seen once. Sequenced: PBMCs. These receptors were obtained from a woman aged 45-60 years in good health and CMV-seropositive.

The V gene is TRBV9, the J gene TRBJ2-3, with unresolved D. V lost 0 bases and J lost 4, with 9 bases in between. CDR3 length: 14 amino acids. Germline CDR1 reads SGDLS; CDR2 reads YYNGEE. The CDR3 sequence is CASSVASSADTQYF. CDR3 sequence (DNA): TGTGCCAGCAGCGTAGCTTCGTCGGCAGATACGCAGTATTTT.

J is TRBJ2-7 and V is TRBV30; 7 bases fit TRBD2. V lost 5 bases to trimming and J lost 2 bases; unmatched junction nucleotides: 9. The CDR3 has 14 residues. Germline V gene data show CDR1 as GTSNPN and CDR2 as SVGIG (reference sequence). CDR3 loop: CAWGGWGGPYEQYF. Written as DNA, the CDR3 is TGTGCCTGGGGCGGTTGGGGAGGGCCCTACGAGCAGTACTTC.

This chain joins TRBV6-4 and TRBJ2-3, with D possibly matching TRBD2 (5 bases). The germline V gene encodes CDR1 MRHNA and CDR2 SNTAGT. CDR3 length: 16 residues. Trimming left V 7 bases short and J 1 base short, with 18 bases between. CDR3 in amino acids: CASTAEGPVRTDTQYF. As DNA, the CDR3 is TGTGCCAGCACCGCAGAGGGCCCTGTACGCACAGATACGCAGTATTTT.

The V gene is TRBV28, the J gene TRBJ1-5; 7 bases match TRBD1. V gave up 6 bases and J gave up 6 bases; unmatched junction bases: 8. The CDR3 length is 14 residues. Germline V gene data show CDR1 as MDHEN and CDR2 as SYDVKM. The CDR3: CASRKTGAGQPQHF. The CDR3 DNA reads as TGTGCCAGCAGGAAAACAGGGGCCGGTCAGCCCCAGCATTTT.

This clone was seen only once. This chain uses TRBV6-1 with TRBJ1-3; perhaps TRBD1 as D (5 bases). Deletions cut 6 bases from V and 4 bases from J, with 13 bases between. The CDR3 has 14 residues. In germline, CDR1 is MNHNS, CDR2 SASEGT. Written as DNA, the CDR3 is TGTGCCAGCAGCCGCGGGGGGAACGGAAACACCATATATTTT. It codes for CASSRGGNGNTIYF.

This chain uses TRBV6-1 with TRBJ1-4; 10 bases map to TRBD1. Per germline, CDR1 MNHNS and CDR2 SASEGT. Trimming removed 4 bases from V and 2 bases from J; junction bases left unmatched: 4. This CDR3 is 16 amino acids long. CDR3 nucleotides: TGTGCCAGCAGTGGCGGGACAGGGGTTACTAATGAAAAACTGTTTTTT. Translation: CASSGGTGVTNEKLFF.

The rearrangement uses TRBV6-1 and TRBJ1-4; D unclear. The germline gives CDR1 MNHNS, CDR2 SASEGT. CDR3 size: 15 residues. V was pared by 10 bases and J by 6 bases, with 21 bases between. CDR3 coding DNA: TGTGCCACACGAGACCCCAGTCGGGGTTATGAAAAACTGTTTTTT. Its protein is CATRDPSRGYEKLFF.

This clone was detected once. The J gene is TRBJ1-2, the V gene TRBV27, with 9 bases fitting TRBD1. V trimming: 3 bases; J trimming: 2 bases; junction bases outside the gene matches: 4. This CDR3 is built from 15 residues. Germline V gene sequence: CDR1 MNHEY, CDR2 SMNVEV (reference sequence). Here the CDR3 reads CASSFTGGANYGYTF. Written as DNA, the CDR3 is TGTGCCAGCAGTTTCACAGGGGGCGCAAACTATGGCTACACCTTC.

The chain combines TRBV4-1 with TRBJ1-5; weak D call: TRBD1 (5 bases). This CDR3 is built from 16 residues. With 0 bases removed from V and 3 bases from J, the gap between germline ends came to 12 bases. From germline, CDR1 is MGHRA and CDR2 YSYEKL. As DNA, the CDR3 is TGCGCCAGCAGCCAAGAATCACAGGTGCTCAATCAGCCCCAGCATTTT. Translated: CASSQESQVLNQPQHF.

The chain carries TRBV19 and TRBJ2-3; 16 bases line up with TRBD2. The CDR3 totals 17 residues. The V gene end was trimmed by 10 bases and the J gene end by 6 bases; junction bases not matched to a gene: 13. In germline, CDR1 is LNHDA, CDR2 SQIVND (reference sequence). CDR3 amino acids: CATMGLAGGDQSDTQYF. DNA for the CDR3: TGTGCCACCATGGGACTAGCGGGGGGGGATCAGTCCGATACGCAGTATTTT.

This clone appeared once. The CDR3: CASSLVSGGSSGNTIYF. CDR3 nucleotide sequence: TGTGCCAGCAGCTTAGTCTCTGGGGGCTCGTCTGGAAACACCATATATTTT. The gene calls are TRBV11-2 and TRBJ1-3; D might be TRBD1 (6 bases). In germline, CDR1 is SGHAT, CDR2 FQNNGV. V lost 1 base and J 1 base, leaving 14 bases between the germline ends. There are 17 residues in the CDR3. The variable domain in full, with the rest retrieved from reference TRBV11-2 and TRBJ1-3, is EAGVAQSPRYKIIEKRQSVAFWCNPISGHATLYWYQQILGQGPKLLIQFQNNGVVDDSQLPKDRFSAERLKGVDSTLKIQPAKLEDSAVYLCASSLVSGGSSGNTIYFGEGSWLTVV.

In regard to this clone: The junction differs from germline at one of its ends, possibly a read error. The gene calls are TRBV7-7 and TRBJ2-1, with D maybe TRBD1 (5 bases). The CDR3 is 14 residues long. Germline V CDR1 and CDR2: SSHAT, FNYEAQ (reference sequence). CDR3 DNA: TGTGCTAGCAGCTTATCGGGCAGGGTCAATGAGCAGTTCTTC. Protein product: CASSLSGRVNEQFF.

In its sample, this clone was seen a few times. The rearrangement uses TRBV6-4 and TRBJ2-1; D call uncertain. The V gene lost 6 bases and the J gene lost 5 bases, with 17 bases spanning the gap. Germline V gives CDR1 MRHNA, CDR2 SNTAGT. This CDR3 contains 15 residues. Here the CDR3 DNA reads TGTGCCAGCAGCCTGAGTGGCGGCAACAACAATGAGCAGTTCTTC. Encoded protein: CASSLSGGNNNEQFF.

The chain employs TRBV5-4 and TRBJ1-2; 12 bases match TRBD1. There are 16 residues in the CDR3. Germline CDR1 and CDR2: SGHNT and YYREEE (reference sequence). V lost 3 bases and J lost 8; bases outside the gene matches: 11. CDR3 nucleotides: TGTGCCAGCAGCTCACCTCCGGGACAGGGGGCGCAGGGCTACACCTTC. It specifies CASSSPPGQGAQGYTF.

The chain uses TRBV29-1 and TRBJ2-5; maybe TRBD1 (7 bases). The CDR3 extends over 13 amino acids. Germline V lookup: CDR1 SQVTM, CDR2 ANQGSEA. Trimming pared 7 bases from V and 7 bases from J, leaving 19 bases between. CDR3 nucleotide sequence: TGCAGCGCCGAGCAGGGGGGCGGTAGGACCCAGTACTTC. This sequence encodes CSAEQGGGRTQYF.

The V and J genes are TRBV5-1 and TRBJ1-1; TRBD1 aligns across 7 bases. CDR3 length: 14 residues. Germline CDR1 reads SGHRS; CDR2 reads YFSETQ. V dropped 3 bases and J dropped 4; count of bases not matched to a gene: 6. The CDR3 region is CASSSDGQATEAFF. In DNA form, the CDR3 reads TGCGCCAGCAGCTCCGACGGACAGGCCACTGAAGCTTTCTTT.

The sample holds a few counts of this clone. J is TRBJ1-2 and V is TRBV19; D is perhaps TRBD1 (5 bases). The germline CDR1 and CDR2 sequences are LNHDA and SQIVND (reference sequence). This CDR3 is 14 amino acids long. The V end lost 3 bases, the J end lost 2 bases, and 10 bases lay between the germline ends. The CDR3 region has the DNA TGTGCCAGTAGTATCCAGGACACCAACTATGGCTACACCTTC. This codes for CASSIQDTNYGYTF.

This chain links TRBV2 with TRBJ2-7; tentatively, D is TRBD1 (6 bases). V was shortened by 5 bases and J by 7 bases, with 18 bases between the two germline ends. The CDR3 contains 14 residues. CDR1 SNHLY and CDR2 FYNNEI come from the germline V gene. CDR3 sequence (DNA): TGTGCCAGCAGTTGGGGACACCTTCCATGGGAGCAGTACTTC. Protein product: CASSWGHLPWEQYF.

The chain combines TRBV4-3 with TRBJ1-4, with 7 bases fitting TRBD1. Germline V lookup: CDR1 LGHNA, CDR2 YSLEER. The CDR3 runs to 17 residues. J was trimmed by 5 bases and V by 0 bases; bases with no gene match: 9. The CDR3 nucleotides are TGCGCCAGCAGCCAAGATCTTTCGGCAGGGGGAAATGAAAAACTGTTTTTT. This translates into CASSQDLSAGGNEKLFF.

There are a few counts of this clone. The V and J genes are TRBV7-2 and TRBJ2-1; 10 bases agree with TRBD2. From germline, CDR1 is SGHTA and CDR2 FQGNSA. This CDR3 is built from 16 residues. V dropped 5 bases and J dropped 5; count of bases not matched to a gene: 9. The CDR3 region has the DNA TGTGCCAGCAGCCATCCTAGCGGGGGATACCACAATGAGCAGTTCTTC. Protein product: CASSHPSGGYHNEQFF.

The CDR3 loop is CASSPSARVGVTEAFF. CDR3 coding DNA: TGTGCCAGCTCACCCTCGGCCAGGGTCGGAGTTACTGAAGCTTTCTTT. V is TRBV18 and J is TRBJ1-1, with D possibly TRBD1 on 5 matching bases. CDR1 is KGHSH and CDR2 is LQKENI in the germline V gene. The CDR3 has 16 amino acids. Trimming left V 3 bases short and J 5 bases short, with 19 bases between.